Listed below are T cell receptor beta chains from one sample, sequenced in a study. TCRdb itself ran the RT-PCR reads through MiXCR, one entry per CDR3 protein. The sample records about 700,000 distinct CDR3 sequences, approximately 15% being singletons. The material sequenced was memory CD4+ T cells from blood. These receptors were taken from a female donor in good health, serving as a healthy control. The CDR3 runs from the conserved cysteine through the conserved F or W. A row's size may be missing; if present it is once, few, many or a size class.

J: TRBJ2-7
V: TRBV11-1
size: few
CDR3: CASSLDDLAGHYEQYF

J: TRBJ1-1
V: TRBV18
size: .
CDR3: CASSPRTGGTEAFF

J: TRBJ1-2
V: TRBV29-1
size: many
CDR3: CSGGDANYGYTF

J: TRBJ2-7
V: TRBV29-1
size: few
CDR3: CSVGVSGTTYEQYF

J: TRBJ1-4
V: TRBV20-1
size: .
CDR3: CSAAGIGGAKNEKLFF

J: TRBJ1-2
V: TRBV5-8
size: .
CDR3: CASSFGGGRVGGYTF

J: TRBJ1-1
V: TRBV24-1
size: few
CDR3: CATSDPAGPYSF

J: TRBJ2-3
V: TRBV5-1
size: .
CDR3: CASSTREGGAADTQYF

J: TRBJ2-1
V: TRBV25-1
size: few
CDR3: CASTRMTGGGDEQFF

J: TRBJ1-1
V: TRBV3-1
size: .
CDR3: CASSTISSEAFF

J: TRBJ2-1
V: TRBV11-2
size: many
CDR3: CASTTQPDRNSFF

J: TRBJ2-2
V: TRBV28
size: .
CDR3: CASSKQQDVTGELFF

J: TRBJ2-3
V: TRBV20-1
size: many
CDR3: CSAPDRSTDTQYF

J: TRBJ1-2
V: TRBV12-3/TRBV12-4
size: few
CDR3: CASTFGHWGGYTF

J: TRBJ1-1
V: TRBV2
size: .
CDR3: CASSVRDRATEAFF

J: TRBJ2-2
V: TRBV30
size: .
CDR3: CAWINNVDRGPTGELFF

J: TRBJ2-3
V: TRBV11-3
size: .
CDR3: CASSSSGGRTDTQYF

J: TRBJ1-2
V: TRBV20-1
size: .
CDR3: CSASQDRGKKAFGYTF

J: TRBJ1-2
V: TRBV28
size: few
CDR3: CASSFRDRFNYGYTF

J: TRBJ2-7
V: TRBV20-1
size: few
CDR3: CSALEGSGYVQYF

J: TRBJ1-1
V: TRBV12-3/TRBV12-4
size: .
CDR3: CASSRWENTEAFF

J: TRBJ2-7
V: TRBV28
size: few
CDR3: CASTGTPDRYQYF

J: TRBJ2-2
V: TRBV5-8
size: few
CDR3: CASTRQEYTGELFF

J: TRBJ2-7
V: TRBV25-1
size: few
CDR3: CASSARTGTYEQYF

J: TRBJ2-5
V: TRBV18
size: few
CDR3: CASSPRLAPGQETQYF

J: TRBJ2-5
V: TRBV6-1
size: .
CDR3: CATTSRGRETQYF

J: TRBJ2-5
V: TRBV4-2
size: few
CDR3: CASSPLLGGLPAETQYF

J: TRBJ2-7
V: TRBV6-4
size: once
CDR3: CASKDSVNYEQYF

J: TRBJ2-7
V: TRBV29-1
size: many
CDR3: CSVEDPGTSYEQYF

J: TRBJ2-7
V: TRBV6-2/TRBV6-3
size: .
CDR3: CASRARGEQYF

J: TRBJ1-5
V: TRBV6-2/TRBV6-3
size: few
CDR3: CASSRTGAQPQHF

J: TRBJ1-2
V: TRBV4-3
size: few
CDR3: CASSPQPGDSHLGGYTF

J: TRBJ2-7
V: TRBV6-5
size: .
CDR3: CASSYSGTSGVTYEQYF

J: TRBJ2-7
V: TRBV29-1
size: many
CDR3: CSVGGGGLAGANYEQYF

J: TRBJ2-4
V: TRBV27
size: .
CDR3: CASSFRGNAKNIQYF

J: TRBJ2-2
V: TRBV4-2
size: .
CDR3: CASSRAGVSSTGELFF

J: TRBJ2-7
V: TRBV20-1
size: few
CDR3: CSAERGESGSYEQYF

J: TRBJ2-5
V: TRBV11-2
size: many
CDR3: CASSLSLEETQYF

J: TRBJ2-5
V: TRBV28
size: .
CDR3: CASRGSTGNSGTQYF

J: TRBJ2-7
V: TRBV6-2/TRBV6-3
size: .
CDR3: CASSYHQGTYKQYF

J: TRBJ2-1
V: TRBV5-1
size: .
CDR3: CASSLAWTGYNEQFF

J: TRBJ1-2
V: TRBV4-3
size: few
CDR3: CASSQVTTGGANYGYTF

J: TRBJ1-4
V: TRBV20-1
size: .
CDR3: CSARKGGATNEKLFF

J: TRBJ2-3
V: TRBV7-8
size: many
CDR3: CASVRDNRADTQYF

J: TRBJ1-1
V: TRBV5-1
size: .
CDR3: CASSLDPGGNTEAFF

J: TRBJ2-5
V: TRBV7-3
size: .
CDR3: CASSLFAGLATETQYF

J: TRBJ2-6
V: TRBV7-3
size: .
CDR3: CASSVQGRASGANVLTF

J: TRBJ2-2
V: TRBV14
size: .
CDR3: CASSHLTGAVGELFF

J: TRBJ2-2
V: TRBV12-3/TRBV12-4
size: many
CDR3: CASSLGGVNTGELFF

J: TRBJ2-1
V: TRBV7-2
size: many
CDR3: CASSFGGPNEQFF

J: TRBJ1-1
V: TRBV20-1
size: many
CDR3: CSAGSMTAEAFF

J: TRBJ2-3
V: TRBV6-2/TRBV6-3
size: .
CDR3: CASRAEGDTQYF

J: TRBJ2-5
V: TRBV5-1
size: few
CDR3: CASSLLGGSEETQYF

J: TRBJ2-1
V: TRBV27
size: many
CDR3: CASSSGKREGVLAVQFF

J: TRBJ2-2
V: TRBV20-1
size: few
CDR3: CSAPSGHTGELFF

J: TRBJ2-3
V: TRBV7-2
size: .
CDR3: CASSSYQSSGTQYF